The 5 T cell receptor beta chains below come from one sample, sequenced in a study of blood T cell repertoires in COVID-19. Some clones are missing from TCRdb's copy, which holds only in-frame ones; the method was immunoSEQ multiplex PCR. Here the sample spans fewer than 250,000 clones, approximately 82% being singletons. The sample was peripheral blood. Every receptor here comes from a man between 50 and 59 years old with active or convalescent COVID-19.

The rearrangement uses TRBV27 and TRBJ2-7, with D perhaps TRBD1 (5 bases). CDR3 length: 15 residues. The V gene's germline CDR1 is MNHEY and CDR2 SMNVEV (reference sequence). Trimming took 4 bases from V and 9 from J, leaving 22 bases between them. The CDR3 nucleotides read TGTGCCAGCAGTTCCGCCAGGGAACGATACAATGGGCAGTACTTC. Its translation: CASSSARERYNGQYF.

This CDR3 reads CASSLVDRGYEQYF. The DNA of the CDR3 is TGCGCCAGCAGCTTGGTGGACAGGGGTTACGAGCAGTACTTC. The chain uses TRBV5-1 and TRBJ2-7; 9 positions agree with TRBD1. CDR3 length: 14 amino acids. Germline trimming cut 0 bases from V and 4 bases from J; bases unmatched to any gene: 2. Germline CDR1 SGHRS, CDR2 YFSETQ. The whole variable domain, remainder taken from reference TRBV5-1 and TRBJ2-7, is KAGVTQTPRYLIKTRGQQVTLSCSPISGHRSVSWYQQTPGQGLQFLFEYFSETQRNKGNFPGRFSGRQFSNSRSEMNVSTLELGDSALYLCASSLVDRGYEQYFGPGTRLTVT.

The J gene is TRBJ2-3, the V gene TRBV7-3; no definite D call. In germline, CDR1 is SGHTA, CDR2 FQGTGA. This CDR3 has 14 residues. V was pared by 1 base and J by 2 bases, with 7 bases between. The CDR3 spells CASSLSGYTDTQYF. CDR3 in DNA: TGTGCCAGCAGCTTAAGCGGCTACACAGATACGCAGTATTTT. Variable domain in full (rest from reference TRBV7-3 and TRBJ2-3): GAGVSQTPSNKVTEKGKYVELRCDPISGHTALYWYRQSLGQGPEFLIYFQGTGAADDSGLPNDRFFAVRPEGSVSTLKIQRTERGDSAVYLCASSLSGYTDTQYFGPGTRLTVL.

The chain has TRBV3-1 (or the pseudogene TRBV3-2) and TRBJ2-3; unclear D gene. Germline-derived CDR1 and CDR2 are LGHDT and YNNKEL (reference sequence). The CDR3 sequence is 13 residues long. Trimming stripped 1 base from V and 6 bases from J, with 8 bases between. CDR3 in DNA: TGTGCCAGCAGCCAAGCGGCGGAGGATACGCAGTATTTT. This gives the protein CASSQAAEDTQYF.

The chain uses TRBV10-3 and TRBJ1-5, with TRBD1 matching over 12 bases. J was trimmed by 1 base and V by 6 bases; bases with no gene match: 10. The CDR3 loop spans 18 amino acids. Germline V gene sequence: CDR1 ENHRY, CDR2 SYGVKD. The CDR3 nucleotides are TGTGCCATCAGACCCGGGACAGGGGGCGCGGGGAGCAATCAGCCCCAGCATTTT. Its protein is CAIRPGTGGAGSNQPQHF.